This is a list of T cell receptor beta chains from one sample in a study of blood T cell repertoires in COVID-19. Some clones are missing from TCRdb's copy, which holds only in-frame ones; the method was immunoSEQ multiplex PCR. The sample has roughly 160,000 clones, 75% to 90% seen once; the top ten hold roughly 2.9%. The material sequenced was peripheral blood. The receptors derive from a woman aged 60 to 75 with acute or convalescent COVID-19. CDR3s include the opening cysteine and the closing phenylalanine or tryptophan. A D gene is named only where the DNA matches it firmly. The size field is filled for only some rows; it gives once, few, many or a size class.

size,J,V,D,DNA,CDR3
NA,TRBJ2-5,TRBV27,NA,TGTGCCAGCAGTCTACTAACCGGGACATATCAAGAGACCCAGTACTTC,CASSLLTGTYQETQYF
NA,TRBJ1-5,TRBV3-1/TRBV3-2,NA,TGTGCCAGCAGTCAAGGTCGGGCCAGGGGCCCCAATCAGCCCCAGCATTTT,CASSQGRARGPNQPQHF
few,TRBJ1-2,TRBV19,TRBD1,TGTGCCAGTAGGGCATGGGACAGGGGAGGCTATGGCTACACCTTC,CASRAWDRGGYGYTF
NA,TRBJ2-3,TRBV5-1,NA,TGCGCCAGCAGCTTGGCCGAGCGGACAGATACGCAGTATTTT,CASSLAERTDTQYF
NA,TRBJ1-1,TRBV29-1,NA,TGCAGCGTTGATTTTTCCCAGAACACTGAAGCTTTCTTT,CSVDFSQNTEAFF
NA,TRBJ1-2,TRBV6-5,NA,TGTGCCAGCAGTTCCACAGCTTACTATGGCTACACCTTC,CASSSTAYYGYTF
NA,TRBJ1-5,TRBV5-6,NA,TGTGCCAGCAGCTTGACCGGGGTTCGCAGCCAGCCCCAGCATTTT,CASSLTGVRSQPQHF
NA,TRBJ2-3,TRBV11-2,NA,TGTGCCAGCAGCTTAGCGCCAGCAGGAGATACGCAGTATTTT,CASSLAPAGDTQYF
NA,TRBJ1-2,TRBV7-3,NA,TGTGCCAGCAGCTTTCACTCTCAAGCAGGTGGCTACACCTTC,CASSFHSQAGGYTF
NA,TRBJ2-5,TRBV9,NA,TGTGCCAGCAGCGTAGCAAGCGGTAGGGAGACCCAGTACTTC,CASSVASGRETQYF
NA,TRBJ1-2,TRBV9,NA,TGTGCCAGCAGCGCATCGTGGTCAGGGCAAGTTAATGGCTACACCTTC,CASSASWSGQVNGYTF
NA,TRBJ1-6,TRBV6-5,NA,TGTGCCAGCAGTCCAGCAGGGTCCGGGTCACCCCTCCACTTT,CASSPAGSGSPLHF
once,TRBJ2-7,TRBV19,TRBD1,TGTGCCAGTAGTAGGGACAGGGGGACCTACGAGCAGTACTTC,CASSRDRGTYEQYF
NA,TRBJ2-1,TRBV3-1/TRBV3-2,NA,TGTGCCAGCAGCCTAGACGGCAATGAGCAGTTCTTC,CASSLDGNEQFF
NA,TRBJ1-5,TRBV18,TRBD1,TGTGCCAGCTCACCGTCCCGAGGACAGGGGGCAAGCAATCAGCCCCAGCATTTT,CASSPSRGQGASNQPQHF
NA,TRBJ1-4,TRBV10-3,NA,TGTGCCATCAGTGATACGGGCAGGGCGTATAATGAAAAACTGTTTTTT,CAISDTGRAYNEKLFF
NA,TRBJ2-3,TRBV7-3,NA,TGTGCCAGCAGCTTAACGGGGACTCGTCCCTCAGATACGCAGTATTTT,CASSLTGTRPSDTQYF
few,TRBJ1-1,TRBV9,NA,TGTGCCAGCAGCCCCCCGGGGACTGAAGCTTTCTTT,CASSPPGTEAFF
NA,TRBJ1-2,TRBV7-2,TRBD1,TGTGCCAGCACCTGGGGGCAGGGGGCCGGTGGCTACACCTTC,CASTWGQGAGGYTF
NA,TRBJ2-3,TRBV18,TRBD2,TGTGCCAGCTCACCACTGGGAGGGATGGGCACAGATACGCAGTATTTT,CASSPLGGMGTDTQYF
once,TRBJ1-6,TRBV7-9,TRBD1,TGTGCCAGCAGCTCTAGACAGGGGGCCTATAATTCACCCCTCCACTTT,CASSSRQGAYNSPLHF
NA,TRBJ1-6,TRBV27,NA,TGTGCCAGCAGTAGCTACTATAATTCACCCCTCCACTTT,CASSSYYNSPLHF
NA,TRBJ2-1,TRBV6-5,NA,TGTGCCAGCAGTAGCGCCGGGAGTCTGCACAATGAGCAGTTCTTC,CASSSAGSLHNEQFF
NA,TRBJ1-5,TRBV7-9,TRBD1,TGTGCCAGCAGCTCGGGACAGGGATTGGGTCAGCCCCAGCATTTT,CASSSGQGLGQPQHF
NA,TRBJ2-1,TRBV7-8,TRBD1,TGTGCCAGCAGCTTGGACAGGGCCAATGAGCAGTTCTTC,CASSLDRANEQFF
NA,TRBJ2-1,TRBV2,TRBD2,TGTGCCAGCAGTAGACTAGCGGGGGGGCCGCGGTTCTTC,CASSRLAGGPRFF
NA,TRBJ1-3,TRBV6-1,NA,TGTGCCAGCAGTGAAGCAAGGGGATCTGGAAACACCATATATTTT,CASSEARGSGNTIYF
NA,TRBJ1-1,TRBV5-1,NA,TGCGCCAGCAGCTTGGTCGCGGGCGCGATGACTGAAGCTTTCTTT,CASSLVAGAMTEAFF
NA,TRBJ2-4,TRBV6-2/TRBV6-3,NA,TGTGCCAGCAGTTATCAGGGGGACCGGGGGACTCAGTACTTC,CASSYQGDRGTQYF
NA,TRBJ2-7,TRBV4-1,NA,TGCGCCAGCAGCCAAGCGGGCGAGCAGTACTTC,CASSQAGEQYF
NA,TRBJ1-1,TRBV6-6,TRBD1,TGTGCCAGCAGTTACCTCTCACAGGGGGGGAAGCCTGAAGCTTTCTTT,CASSYLSQGGKPEAFF
few,TRBJ1-5,TRBV4-1,NA,TGCGCCAGCAGCCAAGATGGAGGGTTTTTTCAGCCCCAGCATTTT,CASSQDGGFFQPQHF
NA,TRBJ2-7,TRBV3-1/TRBV3-2,NA,TGTGCCAGCAGCCAAGCACCAGCCTACGAGCAGTACTTC,CASSQAPAYEQYF
NA,TRBJ2-7,TRBV11-3,NA,TGTGCCAGCAGCTTAGCAGGGGTTGTTGGCGAGCAGTACTTC,CASSLAGVVGEQYF
NA,TRBJ2-7,TRBV7-2,NA,TGTGCCAGCAGCTTACAGGGTTACGAGCAGTACTTC,CASSLQGYEQYF
few,TRBJ1-1,TRBV28,NA,TGTGCCAGCAGTTTGGCCTCGGACAGCCATAACACTGAAGCTTTCTTT,CASSLASDSHNTEAFF
NA,TRBJ2-3,TRBV6-6,TRBD1,TGTGCCAGCAGTTATGGACAGGGGCAAGATACGCAGTATTTT,CASSYGQGQDTQYF